A selection of T cell receptor beta chains follows, all from one sample in a study of blood T cell repertoires in COVID-19. Measured with immunoSEQ multiplex PCR; TCRdb has only the in-frame clones, and not every one. The sample lists about 500,000 clones; roughly 87% were seen once. Sequencing was carried out using peripheral blood. These receptor sequences come from a man between 18 and 35 years old with COVID-19, enrolled during active disease. CDR3s include the opening cysteine and the closing phenylalanine or tryptophan. A D gene is named only where the DNA matches it firmly. The size field is filled for only some rows; it gives once, few, many or a size class.

>TRBV6-5|TRBJ2-7|-|-
TGTGCCAGCAGTTTTAGTAGTGAGCAGTACTTC
CASSFSSEQYF
>TRBV11-1|TRBJ2-7|-|TRBD1
TGTGCCAGCAGCCCGGGACAGGGTTACGAGCAGTACTTC
CASSPGQGYEQYF
>TRBV27|TRBJ2-2|-|-
TGTGCCAGCAGTTTGCGCCAGAACACCGGGGAGCTGTTTTTT
CASSLRQNTGELFF
>TRBV5-4|TRBJ1-2|-|TRBD1
TGTGCCAGCAGCTTGGTGCAGGGGGTAACTAACTATGGCTACACCTTC
CASSLVQGVTNYGYTF
>TRBV6-4|TRBJ1-1|many|-
TGTGCCAGCAGTGAAGACAGTCACACTGAAGCTTTCTTT
CASSEDSHTEAFF
>TRBV7-3|TRBJ2-1|-|TRBD2
TGTGCCAGCAGCTTAACGGGCGGGAGCGATGAGCAGTTCTTC
CASSLTGGSDEQFF
>TRBV7-9|TRBJ1-2|-|TRBD1
TGTGCCAGCAGCTATGACAGGGGGCAAAACACCTTC
CASSYDRGQNTF
>TRBV2|TRBJ1-5|-|-
TGTGCCAGCAGTGAAGGTCGGGGAAATCAGCCCCAGCATTTT
CASSEGRGNQPQHF
>TRBV6-5|TRBJ2-7|-|TRBD1
TGTGCCACTACAGTGGGACAGGGAAACTCCTACGAGCAGTACTTC
CATTVGQGNSYEQYF
>TRBV7-9|TRBJ2-7|-|-
TGTGCCAGCAGCTTAGCAAGAGGTTCCTACGAGCAGTACTTC
CASSLARGSYEQYF
>TRBV2|TRBJ1-2|-|TRBD1
TGTGCCAGCAGTGCGGACAGGAGGTATGGCTACACCTTC
CASSADRRYGYTF
>TRBV24-1|TRBJ1-2|-|-
TGTGCCACCAGTGATTCGAACAGGAGCTATGGCTACACCTTC
CATSDSNRSYGYTF
>TRBV19|TRBJ1-5|-|-
TGTGCCAGTACCATGGGGCAGACCAGTTATCAGCCCCAGCATTTT
CASTMGQTSYQPQHF
>TRBV20-1|TRBJ2-1|few|TRBD2
TGCAGTGCTAGTCCGTTGGTCCTAGCGGGGAGCTCCTACAATGAGCAGTTCTTC
CSASPLVLAGSSYNEQFF
>TRBV6-5|TRBJ2-7|-|-
TGTGCCAGCAGTCCACCTACCGGGAACAGAAACGAGCAGTACTTC
CASSPPTGNRNEQYF
>TRBV7-2|TRBJ1-3|-|-
TGTGCCAGCAGCTTCAGAGGCCGGGGGGTAGGGTACTCTGGAAACACCATATATTTT
CASSFRGRGVGYSGNTIYF
>TRBV7-8|TRBJ2-7|-|-
TGTGCCAGCAGCCAGAGCTCCTACGAGCAGTACTTC
CASSQSSYEQYF
>TRBV7-6|TRBJ1-3|-|-
TGTGCCAGCAGCCTGAGGGACACCATATATTTT
CASSLRDTIYF
>TRBV30|TRBJ1-5|-|-
TGTGCCTGGACGCCACAGGGTAATCAGCCCCAGCATTTT
CAWTPQGNQPQHF
>TRBV9|TRBJ1-6|-|TRBD1
TGTGCCAGCAGCACAGGGACAGGGTTTTCACCCCTCCACTTT
CASSTGTGFSPLHF